This TCR beta chain stems from a study of blood T cell repertoires in COVID-19. The CDR3 runs to 19 residues. Profiling relied on immunoSEQ multiplex PCR, and the TCRdb table lists in-frame clones only, not all of them. Here the sample spans some 130,000 clones, less than 90% being singletons. This sequence joins TRBV12-2 and TRBJ2-7; TRBD2 reflects the table's D call only, with no check against the DNA. TRBV12-2 is annotated as a pseudogene. Sequenced: peripheral blood. The receptor was derived from a man aged 55 to 69 with acute or convalescent COVID-19. CDR3 nucleotide sequence: TGTGCAAGTCGCTTCCGGACAGGGCCAACTAGCGGGGTAACTAACGAGCAGTACTTC. Protein sequence: CASRFRTGPTSGVTNEQYF.